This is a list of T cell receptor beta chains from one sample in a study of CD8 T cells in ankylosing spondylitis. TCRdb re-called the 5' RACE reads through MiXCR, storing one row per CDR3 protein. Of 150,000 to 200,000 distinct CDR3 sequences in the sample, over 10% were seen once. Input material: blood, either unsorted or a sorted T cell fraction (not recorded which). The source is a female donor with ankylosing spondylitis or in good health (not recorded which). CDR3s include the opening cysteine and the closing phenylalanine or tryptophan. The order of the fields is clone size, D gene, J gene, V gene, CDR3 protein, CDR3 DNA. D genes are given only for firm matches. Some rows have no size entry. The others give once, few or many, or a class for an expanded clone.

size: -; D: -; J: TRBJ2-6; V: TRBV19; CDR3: CASSKGLQTGANVLTF; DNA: TGTGCCAGTAGTAAGGGGCTTCAAACAGGGGCCAACGTCCTGACTTTC
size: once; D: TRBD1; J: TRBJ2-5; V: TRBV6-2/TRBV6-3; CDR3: CASSSIPGQVRQTQYF; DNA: TGTGCCAGCAGCTCCATCCCGGGACAGGTTCGACAGACCCAGTACTTC
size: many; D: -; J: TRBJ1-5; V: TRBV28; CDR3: CASSFQGVRDQPQHF; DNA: TGTGCCAGCAGTTTTCAAGGGGTACGGGATCAGCCCCAGCATTTT
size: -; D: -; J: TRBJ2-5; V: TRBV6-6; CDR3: CVSSLDRGGTQYF; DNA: TGTGTCAGCAGTTTAGACCGGGGTGGGACCCAGTACTTC
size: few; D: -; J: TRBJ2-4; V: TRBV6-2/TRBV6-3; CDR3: CASSSRVIRNIQYF; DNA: TGTGCCAGCAGTTCCCGGGTTATCCGAAACATTCAGTACTTC
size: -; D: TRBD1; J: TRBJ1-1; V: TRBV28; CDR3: CASSDRGYTEAFF; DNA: TGTGCCAGCAGTGACAGGGGGTACACTGAAGCTTTCTTT
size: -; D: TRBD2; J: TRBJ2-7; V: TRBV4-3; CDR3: CASSRNREASYEQYF; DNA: TGCGCCAGCAGCCGGAATCGGGAGGCCTCCTACGAGCAGTACTTC
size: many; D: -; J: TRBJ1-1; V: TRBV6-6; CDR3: CASSYMGEAFF; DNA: TGTGCCAGCAGTTATATGGGAGAAGCTTTCTTT
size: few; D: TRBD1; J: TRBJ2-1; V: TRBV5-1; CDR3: CASSARTGGSYNEQFF; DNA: TGCGCCAGCAGCGCCCGGACAGGAGGCTCCTACAATGAGCAGTTCTTC
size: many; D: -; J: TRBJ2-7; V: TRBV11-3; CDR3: CASSAGIFDYEQYF; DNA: TGTGCCAGCAGCGCCGGGATCTTTGACTACGAGCAGTACTTC
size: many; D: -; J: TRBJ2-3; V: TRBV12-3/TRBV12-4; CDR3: CASSERGLGTQYF; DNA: TGTGCCAGCAGTGAGAGGGGCTTAGGTACGCAGTATTTT
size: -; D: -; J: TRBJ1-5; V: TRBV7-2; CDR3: CASSPRQRGNQPQHF; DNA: TGTGCCAGCAGCCCCCGGCAGCGGGGGAATCAGCCCCAGCATTTT
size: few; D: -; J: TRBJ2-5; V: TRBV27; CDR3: CASRLLGQETQYF; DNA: TGTGCCAGCCGCCTTCTTGGGCAAGAGACCCAGTACTTC
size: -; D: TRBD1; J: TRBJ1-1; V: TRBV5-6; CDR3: CASSRPPRGPFSLNTEAFF; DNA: TGTGCCAGCAGCCGGCCCCCCAGGGGGCCATTCTCCTTGAACACTGAAGCTTTCTTT
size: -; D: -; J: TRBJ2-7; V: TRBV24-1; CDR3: CATSDSASYEQYF; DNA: TGTGCCACCAGTGATTCCGCCTCCTACGAGCAGTACTTC
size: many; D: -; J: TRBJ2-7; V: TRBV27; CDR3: CASSSTSSYEQYF; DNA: TGTGCCAGCAGTTCGACCTCCTCCTACGAGCAGTACTTC
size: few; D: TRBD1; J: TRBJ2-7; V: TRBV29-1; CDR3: CSVTGQGLTYEQYF; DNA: TGCAGCGTGACGGGACAGGGGCTCACCTACGAGCAGTACTTC
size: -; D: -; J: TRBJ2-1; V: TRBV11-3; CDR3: CASSPRLDHPEQFF; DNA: TGTGCCAGCAGCCCCCGACTAGATCATCCCGAGCAGTTCTTC
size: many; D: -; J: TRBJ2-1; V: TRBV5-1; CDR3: CASYGTPSSYNEQFF; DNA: TGCGCCAGTTACGGGACTCCCAGCTCCTACAATGAGCAGTTCTTC
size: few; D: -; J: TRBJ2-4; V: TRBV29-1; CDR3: CSVTQQIAKNIQYF; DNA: TGCAGCGTTACCCAGCAGATCGCCAAAAACATTCAGTACTTC